The source of this TCR beta chain is a study of identifying expanded T cells in peripheral blood. Broader study findings: About 1.2 clones differed between technical replicates, versus around 15 and 19 over time. Approximately two-week clone count variance significantly increased as total template count grew.

Turning to this clone: What it binds is unknown.

No infections or other immune events were documented during collection. Here immunoSEQ multiplex PCR was the method, and the copy in TCRdb shows in-frame clones only, minus some. The sample lists some 130,000 clones, about 86% occurring once. J lost 0 bases, V lost 10 bases, and 8 bases had no gene match. This CDR3 contains 15 residues. Germline CDR1 reads SGHVS; CDR2 reads FQNEAQ. The sequence came from a person aged 18 to 75 in good health. This rearrangement joins TRBV7-8 to TRBJ2-5; 10 nucleotides match TRBD1. The sample was blood. CDR3 amino acids: CATSRTGGYQETQYF. As DNA, the CDR3 is TGTGCCACCTCAAGGACAGGGGGTTACCAAGAGACCCAGTACTTC.